In its sample, the clone carrying this T cell receptor (beta chain) was seen a few times. The antigen is not known. This specimen comes from a study of cytomegalovirus exposure and HLA in healthy donors. General study points: Presence/absence analyses assumed roughly uniform sequencing depth across donors. It was likely that a cluster of highly shared sequence variants was a sequencing artifact.

Use of 60 Vbeta and 13 Jbeta primers characterized the PCR. Sequenced by immunoSEQ multiplex PCR; TCRdb stores in-frame clones only, minus some. The table lists 55,000 to 85,000 clones, approximately 58% of them singletons. The germline CDR1 and CDR2 sequences are SGDLS and YYNGEE. Trimming shortened V by 0 bases and J by 1 base, and 10 bases separated the two germline ends. The length of the CDR3 is 15 residues. Input material: PBMCs. This clonotype originated in a woman in her fifties or sixties in good health and CMV-seronegative. The J gene is TRBJ1-1, the V gene TRBV9, with D maybe TRBD1 (5 bases). CDR3 in DNA: TGTGCCAGCAGCGTAGCGGCGCAGGGGAACACTGAAGCTTTCTTT. Its protein is CASSVAAQGNTEAFF.